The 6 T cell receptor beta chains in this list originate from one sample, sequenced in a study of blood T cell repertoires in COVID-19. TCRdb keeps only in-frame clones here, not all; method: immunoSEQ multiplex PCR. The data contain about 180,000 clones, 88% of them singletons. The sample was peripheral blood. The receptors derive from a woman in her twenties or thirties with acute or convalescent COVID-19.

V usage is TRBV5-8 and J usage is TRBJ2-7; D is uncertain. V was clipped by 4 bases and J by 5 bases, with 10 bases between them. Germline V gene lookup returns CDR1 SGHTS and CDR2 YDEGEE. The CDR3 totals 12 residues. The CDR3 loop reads CASSLRAHEQYF. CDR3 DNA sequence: TGTGCCAGCAGCCTAAGAGCCCACGAGCAGTACTTC.

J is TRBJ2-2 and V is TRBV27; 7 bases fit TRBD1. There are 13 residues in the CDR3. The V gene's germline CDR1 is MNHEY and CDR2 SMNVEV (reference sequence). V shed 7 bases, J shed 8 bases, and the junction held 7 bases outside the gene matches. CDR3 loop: CASKGALRGELFF. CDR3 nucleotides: TGTGCCAGCAAGGGGGCTCTTCGAGGGGAGCTGTTTTTT.

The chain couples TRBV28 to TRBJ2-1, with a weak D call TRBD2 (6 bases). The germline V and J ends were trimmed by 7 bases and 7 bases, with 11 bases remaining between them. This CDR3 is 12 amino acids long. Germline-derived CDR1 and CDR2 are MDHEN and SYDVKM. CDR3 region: CASTLGGNEQFF. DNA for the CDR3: TGTGCCAGCACTCTTGGGGGGAATGAGCAGTTCTTC.

CDR3 amino acids: CASLGGPQYEQYF. The CDR3 bases are TGTGCCAGCCTCGGGGGTCCTCAATACGAGCAGTACTTC. This chain uses TRBV6-5 with TRBJ2-7, with D tentatively TRBD2 (6 bases). The ends were cut back, 8 bases at V and 4 bases at J, with 15 bases in the middle. Germline loops: CDR1 MNHEY, CDR2 SVGAGI. This CDR3 region has 13 residues.

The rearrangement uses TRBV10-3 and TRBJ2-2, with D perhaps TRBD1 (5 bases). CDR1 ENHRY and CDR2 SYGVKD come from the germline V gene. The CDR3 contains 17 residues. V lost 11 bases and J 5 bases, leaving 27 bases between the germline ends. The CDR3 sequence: CAEVPVTQRRGTGELFF. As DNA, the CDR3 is TGTGCCGAAGTCCCGGTGACCCAACGAAGGGGTACCGGGGAGCTGTTTTTT.

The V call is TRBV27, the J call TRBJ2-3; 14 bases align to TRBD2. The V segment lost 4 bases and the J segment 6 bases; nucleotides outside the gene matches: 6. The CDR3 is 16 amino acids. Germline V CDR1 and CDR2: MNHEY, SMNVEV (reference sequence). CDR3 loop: CASSSGTSGRKDTQYF. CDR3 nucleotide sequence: TGTGCCAGCAGTTCGGGGACTAGCGGGAGAAAGGATACGCAGTATTTT.